Each of the 11 T cell receptor beta chains below was sequenced from the same sample in a study of blood T cell repertoires in COVID-19. Produced via immunoSEQ multiplex PCR; TCRdb's table is partial and in-frame only. The repertoire consists of about 70,000 clones, with under 80% occurring once and the leading ten covering 25% to 30%. Material for sequencing was peripheral blood. Receptor source: a woman aged 80 or over with active or convalescent COVID-19.

The chain has TRBV7-9 and TRBJ1-2; TRBD1 might be the D (6 bases). The CDR3 consists of 13 residues. V dropped 8 bases and J dropped 7 bases, with 17 bases sitting between them. CDR1 is SEHNR, CDR2 FQNEAQ, per germline (reference sequence). The CDR3 region has the DNA TGTGCCAGCGGACGGCGGGGGCGCGTTGGCTACACCTTC. This codes for CASGRRGRVGYTF.

The chain employs TRBV4-1 and TRBJ2-6, with 7 bases lining up with TRBD1. This CDR3 spans 19 amino acids. V lost 0 bases, J lost 1 base, and 9 bases stayed unmatched. CDR1 is MGHRA and CDR2 is YSYEKL in the germline V gene. CDR3 bases: TGCGCCAGCAGCCAAGATGGGTTGGGGACAGCTTCTGGGGCCAACGTCCTGACTTTC. It yields the protein CASSQDGLGTASGANVLTF.

In this sample, this clone turned up a few times. The chain employs TRBV2 and TRBJ2-7; TRBD1 matches at 7 bases. The V and J ends lost 4 bases and 4 bases, in that order; junction bases with no gene match: 4. The CDR3 covers 13 residues. From germline, CDR1 is SNHLY and CDR2 FYNNEI. CDR3 residues: CASSAWTGYEQYF. Written as DNA, the CDR3 is TGTGCCAGCAGTGCTTGGACAGGTTACGAGCAGTACTTC.

This clone has at least ten counts. The chain employs TRBV9 and TRBJ2-5, with 11 nucleotides matching TRBD2. With V trimmed by 3 bases and J by 9 bases, 4 bases remained unmatched. CDR1 is SGDLS, CDR2 YYNGEE, per germline. The CDR3 is 13 residues long. The CDR3 DNA reads TGTGCCAGCAGCGCCGGGACTAGCGGACCCCAGTACTTC. Translated: CASSAGTSGPQYF.

This chain connects TRBV6-2 or TRBV6-3 to TRBJ2-7, with D possibly being TRBD1 (5 bases). There are 14 residues in the CDR3. V was trimmed by 2 bases and J by 9 bases, leaving 17 bases between them. Germline V gives CDR1 MNHEY, CDR2 SVGEGT. The CDR3 DNA follows: TGTGCCAGCAGTTACGCAGGTCCAAGGGGCGGGCAGTACTTC. Translating it yields CASSYAGPRGGQYF.

The gene calls are TRBV12-3 or TRBV12-4 and TRBJ2-5; tentative D call: TRBD1 (5 bases). The V end was cut by 6 bases, the J end by 5 bases, with 10 bases between. The length of the CDR3 is 12 residues. The CDR3 sequence: CASRDSGETQYF. CDR3 nucleotides: TGTGCCAGCAGGGATTCAGGGGAGACCCAGTACTTC.

V usage is TRBV2 and J usage is TRBJ1-2; perhaps TRBD1 as D (5 bases). V was trimmed by 10 bases and J by 5 bases, leaving 20 bases between them. Germline V CDR1 and CDR2: SNHLY, FYNNEI. CDR3 length: 14 residues. This CDR3 is CATYLGGGRYGYTF. CDR3 DNA sequence: TGTGCCACCTACCTCGGGGGTGGTAGGTATGGCTACACCTTC.

On this clone itself: At one boundary the junction diverges from the germline segment, which might be a read error. CDR3 sequence (DNA): TGTGCCAGCAGTTACTCGGGTACGGGGGGCCGCTTGCGAATCTTT. Translated, it gives CASSYSGTGGRLRIF. The rearrangement links TRBV6-5 to TRBJ1-1, with D possibly being TRBD1 (6 bases). This CDR3 spans 15 amino acids. From germline, CDR1 is MNHEY and CDR2 SVGAGI.

The chain couples TRBV19 to TRBJ1-5; TRBD1 matches at 7 bases. CDR1 is LNHDA and CDR2 is SQIVND in the germline V gene (reference sequence). V lost 5 bases to trimming and J lost 2 bases; unmatched junction nucleotides: 12. This CDR3 spans 17 amino acids. The CDR3: CASSLLQGERGNQPQHF. As DNA, the CDR3 is TGTGCCAGTAGTCTCCTCCAGGGGGAGAGAGGCAATCAGCCCCAGCATTTT.

This chain joins TRBV30 and TRBJ1-1; D remains unclear. Per germline, CDR1 GTSNPN and CDR2 SVGIG (reference sequence). The CDR3 has 11 residues. V was trimmed by 7 bases and J by 11 bases, leaving 17 bases between them. CDR3 region: CAFLYSGFAFF. CDR3 nucleotides: TGTGCCTTTCTATATTCGGGATTCGCTTTCTTT.

This clone was seen more than once but under ten times. The genes are TRBV28 and TRBJ1-1; D remains unclear. Trimming shortened V by 3 bases and J by 4 bases, and 12 bases separated the two germline ends. Germline loops: CDR1 MDHEN, CDR2 SYDVKM. There are 14 residues in the CDR3. The CDR3 here is CASSFEGRSTEAFF. The CDR3 DNA reads as TGTGCCAGCAGTTTCGAGGGAAGGAGCACTGAAGCTTTCTTT.